The 8 T cell receptor beta chains presented below share a single source sample, sequenced in a study of T cell changes during pregnancy in multiple sclerosis. This table comes from immunoSEQ multiplex PCR, and its TCRdb copy is limited to in-frame clones, with some not included. The data hold about 85,000 clones, with approximately 90% observed a single time. The sequences come from peripheral blood, collected in the first trimester of pregnancy. These receptors were taken from a female donor with multiple sclerosis, enrolled in a pregnancy study.

This sequence joins TRBV5-6 and TRBJ2-7; TRBD2 is a possible D gene (7 bases). Deletions cut 3 bases from V and 4 bases from J, with 11 bases between. CDR3 length equals 13 residues. In germline, CDR1 is SGHDT, CDR2 YYEEEE. The CDR3 is CASSSGGLYEQYF. The CDR3 region has the DNA TGTGCCAGCAGCTCCGGGGGGCTATACGAGCAGTACTTC.

V usage is TRBV4-1 and J usage is TRBJ2-1; D may be TRBD2 (5 bases). With 1 base removed from V and 8 bases from J, the gap between germline ends came to 12 bases. Looked up from germline, CDR1 is MGHRA and CDR2 is YSYEKL. The CDR3 totals 14 residues. Here the CDR3 DNA reads TGCGCCAGCAGCCAAGTAGGGAGTCGCGATGAGCAGTTCTTC. It yields the protein CASSQVGSRDEQFF.

Only a few counts were recorded for this clone. This chain joins TRBV30 and TRBJ1-1; 9 bases are a match to TRBD1. CDR1 and CDR2 (germline): GTSNPN, SVGIG (reference sequence). The CDR3 loop spans 13 amino acids. V lost 3 bases, J lost 6 bases, and 5 bases stayed unmatched. In DNA form, the CDR3 reads TGTGCCTGGAGCCGGGACAGGGAGGCTGAAGCTTTCTTT. This translates into CAWSRDREAEAFF.

This clone was observed many times. This sequence joins TRBV2 and TRBJ2-1, with a possible D match to TRBD1 (6 bases). Germline-derived CDR1 and CDR2 are SNHLY and FYNNEI. The length of the CDR3 is 13 residues. V was pared by 7 bases and J by 4 bases, with 11 bases between. The CDR3 DNA reads as TGTGCCAGCATTGATCAGGGGTACAATGAGCAGTTCTTC. Its translation is CASIDQGYNEQFF.

With regard to this clone: The junction shows a germline mismatch at one end, possibly a read error. The V gene is TRBV7-7, the J gene TRBJ2-3; TRBD1 might be the D (6 bases). The CDR3 extends over 16 amino acids. Germline CDR1 SSHAT, CDR2 FNYEAQ (reference sequence). The CDR3 DNA follows: TGTGCTAGCAGCTTAGGGACATCTCCTAGCACAGATACGCAGTATTTT. This translates into CASSLGTSPSTDTQYF.

This clone was observed once. The V gene is TRBV28, the J gene TRBJ2-1; no firm D call. This CDR3 is 14 amino acids long. Trimming shortened V by 3 bases and J by 5 bases, and 11 bases separated the two germline ends. CDR1 is MDHEN and CDR2 is SYDVKM in the germline V gene. CDR3 DNA: TGTGCCAGCAGTTTTCGCACCCTAGACAATGAGCAGTTCTTC. This encodes CASSFRTLDNEQFF.

The gene calls are TRBV19 and TRBJ1-3; tentatively, D is TRBD1 (6 bases). The CDR3 runs to 14 residues. From germline, CDR1 is LNHDA and CDR2 SQIVND (reference sequence). With 5 bases removed from V and 4 bases from J, the gap between germline ends came to 12 bases. The CDR3 DNA sequence: TGTGCCAGTAGTCCCCAGGGGTCAGGAAACACCATATATTTT. This sequence encodes CASSPQGSGNTIYF.

This chain uses TRBV7-9 with TRBJ1-2; D possibly corresponds to TRBD1 (6 bases). V shed 4 bases and J shed 4 bases, with 19 bases lying between them. Germline CDR1 and CDR2: SEHNR and FQNEAQ (reference sequence). The CDR3 contains 16 residues. The chain's CDR3 is CASSSRGGALSYGYTF. CDR3 nucleotides: TGTGCCAGCAGCTCCAGAGGGGGGGCTCTTAGCTATGGCTACACCTTC.